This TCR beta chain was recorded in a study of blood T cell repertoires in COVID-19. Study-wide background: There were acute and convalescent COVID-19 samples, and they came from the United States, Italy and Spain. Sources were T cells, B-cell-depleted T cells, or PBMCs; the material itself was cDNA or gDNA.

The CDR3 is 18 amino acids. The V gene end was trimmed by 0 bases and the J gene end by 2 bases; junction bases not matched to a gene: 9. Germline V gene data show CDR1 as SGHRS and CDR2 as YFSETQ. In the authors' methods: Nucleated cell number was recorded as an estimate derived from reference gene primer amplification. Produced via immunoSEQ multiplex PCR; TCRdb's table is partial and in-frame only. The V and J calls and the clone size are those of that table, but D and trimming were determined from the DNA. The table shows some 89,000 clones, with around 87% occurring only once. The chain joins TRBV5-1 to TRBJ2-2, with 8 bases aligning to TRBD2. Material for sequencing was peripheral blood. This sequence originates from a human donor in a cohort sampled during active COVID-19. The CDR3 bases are TGCGCCAGCAGCTTGGTCTATTCACTAGCGGAAAACACCGGGGAGCTGTTTTTT. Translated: CASSLVYSLAENTGELFF.